This entry is about one T cell receptor (beta chain). Its antigen specificity is not known. Base qualities are not at hand, and no much larger clone is one base apart. From the cysteine through the phenylalanine, the CDR3 covers 14 amino acids. Of all the DNA, just the CDR3 is kept, 42 bases in frame from base 1. CDR1 and CDR2, per the germline V gene, are SGHRS and YFSETQ. The germline V end is reduced by 5 bases and the J end by 7 bases; junction bases left unmatched: 6. The sample belongs to a study of CD8 T cells in Susac syndrome (dated by TCRdb to the late 2010s). With respect to the entire study: The study used repertoire sequencing to test whether antigen drove CD8+ T cell activation and differentiation in Susac syndrome. Findings and caveats that apply to the study as a whole: The number of individuals in the TCR sequencing and HLA analysis was acknowledged as relatively small.

RNA was extracted using the RNeasy kit, and roughly 0.5 to 1 microgram was reverse transcribed with random hexamers. TCR beta CDR3 regions were amplified with the immunoSEQ multiplex PCR assay covering 54 Vbeta and 13 Jbeta segments. Bias from PCR amplification was corrected by using a synthetic template baseline for primer optimization and for computational correction. The published analysis was carried out like this. Only productive sequences were kept, with reads annotated to V, D and J genes according to IMGT and analyzed in immunoSEQ Analyzer. Clonality was computed as one minus Shannon entropy normalized by log2 of the number of productive unique sequences. For each patient and control, public and private clones were evaluated among the 100 most prevalent clones. Susac-specific clones were defined as absent from healthy and MS cohorts, some 1,000 published viral clones and other ImmuneACCESS disease sequences. TCRdb applied fastp at Q25 and MiXCR to the public reads, then kept only in-frame beta chains. Identical CDR3 protein sequences are pooled into one entry, listed with their most common genes and DNA. Clone size and V and J calls follow TCRdb, not the original study. Here the sample has over 95,000 distinct CDR3 sequences; around nine tenths occur a single time. Around 0.15% of the sample rests with the top ten.

Peripheral blood CD8+ and CD4+ T cells from healthy donors, Susac syndrome patients and multiple sclerosis patients were profiled using high-throughput TCR beta sequencing. The healthy donors served as controls matched for age and sex. CD8+ TEMRA cells were enriched by FACS, while bulk CD8+ and CD4+ T cells were purified by magnetic negative isolation. Blood was collected in EDTA tubes and processed within 24 hours, with PBMCs isolated through density gradient centrifugation. PBMCs intended for TCR sequencing were cryopreserved in liquid nitrogen and thawed later in a water bath at 37 degrees C. The sorted or isolated CD4+, CD8+ and CD8+ TEMRA cells reached a purity of at least 90%.

The TCR originated in a human donor in good health. Material: CD4+ T cells from PBMCs. The chain links TRBV5-1 with TRBJ1-4, with 9 central nucleotides matching TRBD1. The DNA sequence follows: TGCGCCAGCAGACGCGGGACAGGGACTGAAAAACTGTTTTTT. This codes for CASRRGTGTEKLFF. Here the CDR3 is joined to the reference TRBV5-1 and TRBJ1-4 genes, and the full variable domain is: KAGVTQTPRYLIKTRGQQVTLSCSPISGHRSVSWYQQTPGQGLQFLFEYFSETQRNKGNFPGRFSGRQFSNSRSEMNVSTLELGDSALYLCASRRGTGTEKLFFGSGTQLSVL.